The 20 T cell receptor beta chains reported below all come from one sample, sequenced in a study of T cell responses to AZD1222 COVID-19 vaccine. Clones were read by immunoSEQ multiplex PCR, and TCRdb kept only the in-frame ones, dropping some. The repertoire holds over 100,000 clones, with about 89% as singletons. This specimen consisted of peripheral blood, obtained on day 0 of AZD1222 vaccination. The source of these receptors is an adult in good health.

CDR3 loop: CAWSKRVAGEQYF. As DNA, the CDR3 is TGTGCCTGGAGTAAGAGGGTTGCGGGCGAGCAGTACTTC. This chain joins TRBV30 and TRBJ2-7; D might be TRBD2 (5 bases). The CDR3 consists of 13 residues. CDR1 GTSNPN and CDR2 SVGIG come from the germline V gene (reference sequence). V lost 2 bases to trimming and J lost 6 bases, with 14 bases between them.

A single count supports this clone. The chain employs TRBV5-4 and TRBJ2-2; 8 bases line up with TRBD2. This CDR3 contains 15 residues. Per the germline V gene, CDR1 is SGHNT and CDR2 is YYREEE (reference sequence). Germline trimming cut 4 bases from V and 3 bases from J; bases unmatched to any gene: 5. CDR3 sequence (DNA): TGTGCCAGCAGCCCGGGGGGGGTCGACACCGGGGAGCTGTTTTTT. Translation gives CASSPGGVDTGELFF.

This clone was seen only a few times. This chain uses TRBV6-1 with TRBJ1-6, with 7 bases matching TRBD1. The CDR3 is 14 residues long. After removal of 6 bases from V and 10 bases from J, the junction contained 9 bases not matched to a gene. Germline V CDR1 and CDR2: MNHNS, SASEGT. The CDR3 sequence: CASRAGGIWSPLHF. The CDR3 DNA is TGTGCCAGCAGGGCAGGGGGTATATGGTCACCCCTCCACTTT.

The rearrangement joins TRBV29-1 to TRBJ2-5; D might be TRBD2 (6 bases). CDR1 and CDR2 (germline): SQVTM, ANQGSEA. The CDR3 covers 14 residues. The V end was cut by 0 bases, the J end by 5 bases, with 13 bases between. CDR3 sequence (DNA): TGCAGCGTTGAAGATATAGGAGGGTATGAGACCCAGTACTTC. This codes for CSVEDIGGYETQYF.

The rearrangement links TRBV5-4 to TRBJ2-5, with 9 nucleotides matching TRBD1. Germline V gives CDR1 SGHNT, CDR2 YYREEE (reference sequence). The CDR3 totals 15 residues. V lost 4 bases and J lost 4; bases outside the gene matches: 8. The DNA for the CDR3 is TGTGCCAGCAGCGTGGGACAGGGTAGGCCAGAGACCCAGTACTTC. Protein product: CASSVGQGRPETQYF.

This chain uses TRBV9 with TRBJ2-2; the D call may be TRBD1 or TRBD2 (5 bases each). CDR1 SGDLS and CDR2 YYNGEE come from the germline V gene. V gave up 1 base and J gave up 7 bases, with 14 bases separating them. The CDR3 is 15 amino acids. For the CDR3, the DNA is TGTGCCAGCAGCGTATCGGGACGAGTTGTCGGGGAGCTGTTTTTT. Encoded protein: CASSVSGRVVGELFF.

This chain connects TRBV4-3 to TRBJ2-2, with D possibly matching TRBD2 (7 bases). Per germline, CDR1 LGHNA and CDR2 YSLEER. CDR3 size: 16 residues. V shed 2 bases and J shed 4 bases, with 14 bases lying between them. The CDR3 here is CASSQSRGGGTGELFF. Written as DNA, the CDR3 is TGCGCCAGCAGCCAATCAAGGGGGGGCGGCACCGGGGAGCTGTTTTTT.

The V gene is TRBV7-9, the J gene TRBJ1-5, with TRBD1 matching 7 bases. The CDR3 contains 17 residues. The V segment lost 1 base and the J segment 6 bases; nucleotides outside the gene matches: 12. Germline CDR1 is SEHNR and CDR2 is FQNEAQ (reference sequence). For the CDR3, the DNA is TGTGCCAGCAGCTTAGGAGGGGGCGCAGGTTCGGGTCAGCCCCAGCATTTT. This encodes CASSLGGGAGSGQPQHF.

The CDR3 DNA follows: TGCGCCAGCAGCCAAGATCTTGGCAGGACCTCTGGAAACACCATATATTTT. It specifies CASSQDLGRTSGNTIYF. The gene calls are TRBV4-3 and TRBJ1-3; D is undetermined. Germline V lookup: CDR1 LGHNA, CDR2 YSLEER. This CDR3 is built from 17 residues. Trimming shortened V by 0 bases and J by 0 bases, and 12 bases separated the two germline ends.

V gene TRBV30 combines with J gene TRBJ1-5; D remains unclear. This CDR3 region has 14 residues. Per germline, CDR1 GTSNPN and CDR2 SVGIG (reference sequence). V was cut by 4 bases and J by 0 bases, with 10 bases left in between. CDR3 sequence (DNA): TGTGCCTGGATAAGACCTTATAGCAATCAGCCCCAGCATTTT. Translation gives CAWIRPYSNQPQHF.

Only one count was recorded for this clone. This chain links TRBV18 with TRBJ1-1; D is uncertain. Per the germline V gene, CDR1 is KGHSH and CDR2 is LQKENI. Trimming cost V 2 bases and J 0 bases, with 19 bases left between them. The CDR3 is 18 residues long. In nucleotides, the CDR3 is TGTGCCAGCTCACCAATCCTCCAGCCGAGTCCCATGAACACTGAAGCTTTCTTT. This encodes CASSPILQPSPMNTEAFF.

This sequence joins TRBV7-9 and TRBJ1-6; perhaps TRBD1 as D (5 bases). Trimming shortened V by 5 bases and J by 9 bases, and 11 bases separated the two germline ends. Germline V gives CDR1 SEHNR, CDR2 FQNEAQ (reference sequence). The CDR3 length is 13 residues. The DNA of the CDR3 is TGTGCCAGCAGCGAGGGGACTCTTTCACCCCTCCACTTT. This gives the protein CASSEGTLSPLHF.

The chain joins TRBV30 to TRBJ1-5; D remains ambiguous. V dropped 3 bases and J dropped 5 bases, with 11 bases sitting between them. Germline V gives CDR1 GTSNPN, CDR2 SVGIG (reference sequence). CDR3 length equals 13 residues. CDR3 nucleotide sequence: TGTGCCTGGAGGTCAGACCGTTATCAGCCCCAGCATTTT. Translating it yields CAWRSDRYQPQHF.

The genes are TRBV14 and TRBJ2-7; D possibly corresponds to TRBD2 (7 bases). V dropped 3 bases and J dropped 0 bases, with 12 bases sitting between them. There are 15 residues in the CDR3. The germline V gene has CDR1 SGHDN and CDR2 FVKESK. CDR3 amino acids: CASSHLGGPSYEQYF. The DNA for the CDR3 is TGTGCCAGCAGCCACCTCGGGGGGCCCTCCTACGAGCAGTACTTC.

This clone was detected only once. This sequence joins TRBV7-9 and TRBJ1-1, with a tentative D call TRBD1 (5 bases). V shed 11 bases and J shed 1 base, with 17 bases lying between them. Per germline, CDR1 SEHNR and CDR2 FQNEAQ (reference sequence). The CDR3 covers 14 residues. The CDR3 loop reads CAGRKTGANTEAFF. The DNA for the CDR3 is TGTGCCGGTAGAAAGACCGGGGCGAACACTGAAGCTTTCTTT.

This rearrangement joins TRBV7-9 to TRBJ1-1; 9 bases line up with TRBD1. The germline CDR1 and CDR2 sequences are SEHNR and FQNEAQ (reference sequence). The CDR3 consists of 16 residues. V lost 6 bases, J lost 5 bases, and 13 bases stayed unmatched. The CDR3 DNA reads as TGTGCCAGCAGGGGACAGGGACTCGGGGGTGGAACTGAAGCTTTCTTT. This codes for CASRGQGLGGGTEAFF.

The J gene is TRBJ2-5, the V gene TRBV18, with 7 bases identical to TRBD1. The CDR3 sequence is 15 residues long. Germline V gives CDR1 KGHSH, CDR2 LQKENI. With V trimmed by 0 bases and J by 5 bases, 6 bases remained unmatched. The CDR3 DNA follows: TGTGCCAGCTCACCACCGGGACAGAGGAGGGAGACCCAGTACTTC. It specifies CASSPPGQRRETQYF.

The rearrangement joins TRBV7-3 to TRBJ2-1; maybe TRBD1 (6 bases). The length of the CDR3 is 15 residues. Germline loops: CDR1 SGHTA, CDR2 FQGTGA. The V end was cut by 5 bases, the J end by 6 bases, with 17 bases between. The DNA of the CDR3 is TGTGCCAGCAGCCAACAGGGCAAAGGCATCAATGAGCAGTTCTTC. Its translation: CASSQQGKGINEQFF.

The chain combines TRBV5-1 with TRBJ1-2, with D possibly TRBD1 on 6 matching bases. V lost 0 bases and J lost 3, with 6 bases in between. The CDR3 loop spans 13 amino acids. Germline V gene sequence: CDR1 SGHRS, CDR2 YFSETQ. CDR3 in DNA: TGCGCCAGCAGCTTGGAGGGGGACTATGGCTACACCTTC. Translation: CASSLEGDYGYTF.

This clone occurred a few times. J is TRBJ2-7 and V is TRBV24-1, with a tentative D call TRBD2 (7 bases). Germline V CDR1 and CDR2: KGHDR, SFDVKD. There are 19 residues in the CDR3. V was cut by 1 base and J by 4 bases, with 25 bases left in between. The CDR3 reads CATSDFPPLRTGGQYEQYF. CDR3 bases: TGTGCCACCAGTGATTTCCCCCCCCTGAGAACGGGGGGCCAATACGAGCAGTACTTC.